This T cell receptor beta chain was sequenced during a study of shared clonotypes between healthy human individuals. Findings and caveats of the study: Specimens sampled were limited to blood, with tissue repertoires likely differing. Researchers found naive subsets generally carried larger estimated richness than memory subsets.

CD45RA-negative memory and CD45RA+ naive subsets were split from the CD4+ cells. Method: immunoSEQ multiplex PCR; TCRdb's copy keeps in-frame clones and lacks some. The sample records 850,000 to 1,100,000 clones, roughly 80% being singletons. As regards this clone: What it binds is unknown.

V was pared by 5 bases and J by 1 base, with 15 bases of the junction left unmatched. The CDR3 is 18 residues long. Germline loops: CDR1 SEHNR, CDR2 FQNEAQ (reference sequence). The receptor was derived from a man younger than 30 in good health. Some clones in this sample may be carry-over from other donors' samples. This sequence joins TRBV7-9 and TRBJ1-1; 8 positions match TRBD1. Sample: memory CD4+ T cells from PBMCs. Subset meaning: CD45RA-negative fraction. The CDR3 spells CASSRGLSRDRGNTEAFF. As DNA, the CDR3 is TGTGCCAGCAGCCGAGGCCTCTCCCGAGACAGGGGGAACACTGAAGCTTTCTTT.